This T cell receptor (beta chain) was retrieved from a study of cytomegalovirus exposure and HLA in healthy donors. Points from the study as a whole: The CMV antigen specificity of a few CMV-associated chains was confirmed through in vitro analysis.

PCR was performed using 60 Vbeta and 13 Jbeta primers. Method: immunoSEQ multiplex PCR; TCRdb's copy keeps in-frame clones and lacks some. The data show more than 95,000 clones, 81% seen once. Germline CDR1 reads LGHNA; CDR2 reads YNFKEQ. The CDR3 has 16 amino acids. The ends lost 3 bases at V and 4 bases at J; junction bases unmatched: 7. As for this clone: What it recognizes is unknown.

This receptor was taken from a man younger than 35 in good health and CMV-seronegative. Sequenced material: PBMCs. This chain links TRBV4-2 with TRBJ2-5; 11 nucleotides line up with TRBD2. Here the CDR3 reads CASSHDSGGAGETQYF. CDR3 coding DNA: TGTGCCAGCAGCCATGATAGCGGGGGGGCGGGAGAGACCCAGTACTTC.